This T cell receptor beta chain is from a study of early T cells in non-severe SARS-CoV-2 infection. Turning to the study itself: It was bulk RNA from unsorted whole blood that was sequenced, and the chains were unpaired. General observations from the study: Missing private and CD4 specificities, VDJdb matching favored anti-spike CD8 responses.

Trimming cost V 4 bases and J 3 bases, with 8 bases left between them. Germline CDR1 reads SGHRS; CDR2 reads YFSETQ. There are 13 residues in the CDR3. Comments on this clonotype: Its antigen remains unknown.

Tagging with unique molecular identifiers was applied to individual cDNA molecules. TCRdb re-called the 5' RACE reads with MiXCR, one entry per CDR3 protein. The sample consists of fewer than 50,000 distinct CDR3 sequences, around 6.1% of them appearing once. Source material: whole blood. The genes are TRBV5-1 and TRBJ1-5; D is ambiguous. The clonotype was recovered from an adult who was a healthcare worker with PCR-confirmed SARS-CoV-2 infection or an uninfected control (not recorded which). CDR3 region: CASSRDLNQPQHF. CDR3 nucleotide sequence: TGCGCCAGCAGCCGAGACCTCAATCAGCCCCAGCATTTT.